This T cell receptor delta chain derives from a study of DNA immune sequencing with unique molecular identifiers (dated by TCRdb to about 2020). General notes on the study: Immunomagnetic cell separation was used to enrich gammadelta T cells from buffy coats, and the genomic DNA of the enriched gammadelta T cells was sequenced. Fluorescence-activated cell sorting was used to enrich gammadelta T cells from the PBMC of around 10 healthy individuals. For the enriched versus non-enriched comparison, 85 to 100 ng enriched gammadelta T-cell DNA and roughly 950 ng non-enriched PBMC DNA were sequenced. An ultrasensitive DNA-based TRD repertoire sequencing method using PCR-introduced unique molecular identifiers was developed and validated in the study. Validation of the method was performed on synthetic reference molecules and on blood samples from healthy individuals. Donors were healthy individuals, with about nine donors profiled from sorted peripheral blood gammadelta T cells. Beyond this particular receptor, the publication reports: Novel TRD sequences not targeted by the primers cannot be detected by the primer-based approach. TRD repertoire diversity varied between healthy donors, with several donors highly oligoclonal where top 5 clonotypes exceeded half of productive molecules. Among clonotypes in healthy donors, the most frequent TRD rearrangement was TRDV2 paired with TRDJ1.

The germline V gene sets CDR1 to GEAIGNYY and CDR2 to EKD. Unmatched junction bases come to 17, with V trimmed by 0 bases and J by 0 bases. Measured from the cysteine to the phenylalanine, the CDR3 is 20 residues long. Only the CDR3 part of the read is kept: 60 bases, read in frame from the first base. For this clone: The clone's antigen remains unknown. The protein recorded in TCRdb matches a much larger clone and deviates from this DNA's translation at residue 12, suggesting a read error; the protein here is obtained by translating the DNA.

Libraries were made using multiplex PCR. Genomic DNA was amplified with a 32-plex assay using primers for all 8 TRDV and 4 TRDJ genes covering the CDR3. A 12-nucleotide UMI was added during 3 barcoding PCR cycles, followed by a second PCR with Illumina adapter primers. AMPure XP beads were used to purify the libraries, whose quality was checked on a Fragment Analyzer using the HS NGS Fragment kit. An Illumina MiniSeq mid-output kit with roughly 20% PhiX and 150 cycles of paired-end reads was used for sequencing. As for the original processing: MIGEC version 1.2.9 was used to process reads, grouping reads by UMI and building error-corrected consensus sequences. Modified VDJtools version 1.2.1 scripts and the tcR R package were used for post-processing. In TCRdb, clones were called once more from the public reads by CATT, and rows of identical DNA were later combined. The V and J calls were determined by TCRdb, not by the authors. Counted in this sample were several hundred delta-chain clones; 10% to 15% of them appeared once. The top ten clonotypes cover around half of the sample.

What was sequenced was gamma-delta T cells enriched from blood buffy coat, or unenriched PBMCs (not recorded which). The rearranged chain carries TRDV2 and TRDJ1, with 8 bases aligning to TRDD3. The sequence derives from a human donor in good health. The CDR3 amino acid sequence is: CACDTLRVSGGLEYTDKLIF. The base sequence is TGTGCCTGTGACACCCTGAGGGTTTCTGGGGGACTCGAGTACACCGATAAACTCATCTTT.